What follows are 23 T cell receptor beta chains derived from one specimen sequenced in a study of T cell responses to AZD1222 COVID-19 vaccine. Repertoires were generated with immunoSEQ multiplex PCR, while TCRdb's copy carries only in-frame clones and drops some. The data contain 100,000 to 150,000 clones, about 82% of them singletons. This specimen consisted of peripheral blood, obtained on day 0 of AZD1222 vaccination. The origin of the receptors is an adult in good health.

Only a few counts were recorded for this clone. The J gene is TRBJ1-1, the V gene TRBV5-1; D ambiguous. CDR1 is SGHRS, CDR2 YFSETQ, per germline. Trimming took off 5 bases at V and 7 bases at J, with 12 bases between the two ends. The CDR3 sequence is 12 residues long. The DNA for the CDR3 is TGCGCCAGCAGGGGGTGGTTATATGAAGCTTTCTTT. Protein product: CASRGWLYEAFF.

This clone was counted a few times. This sequence joins TRBV6-1 and TRBJ2-3; 7 bases map to TRBD1. The germline V gene has CDR1 MNHNS and CDR2 SASEGT. The CDR3 is 15 amino acids. J was trimmed by 1 base and V by 1 base; bases with no gene match: 2. The CDR3 DNA is TGTGCCAGCAGTGAAGGTGGGACAGGCACAGATACGCAGTATTTT. Translation: CASSEGGTGTDTQYF.

This chain links TRBV2 with TRBJ2-3; D is ambiguous. The CDR3 runs to 11 residues. Trimming pared 6 bases from V and 4 bases from J, leaving 5 bases between. Germline V lookup: CDR1 SNHLY, CDR2 FYNNEI. The chain's CDR3 is CASRRPDTQYF. The CDR3 DNA sequence: TGTGCCAGCAGGAGGCCAGATACGCAGTATTTT.

V usage is TRBV11-2 and J usage is TRBJ2-2; 10 bases map to TRBD2. J gave up 5 bases and V 1 base, and 13 bases lay outside the gene matches. The CDR3 has 19 amino acids. From germline, CDR1 is SGHAT and CDR2 FQNNGV. For the CDR3, the DNA is TGTGCCAGCAGCTTAGGGCGACGTTTGGGACTAGCGTTAACCGGGGAGCTGTTTTTT. Protein: CASSLGRRLGLALTGELFF.

The gene calls are TRBV3-1 (or the pseudogene TRBV3-2) and TRBJ2-7; D is unresolved. Trimming took off 4 bases at V and 0 bases at J, with 22 bases between the two ends. CDR1 LGHDT and CDR2 YNNKEL come from the germline V gene (reference sequence). This CDR3 region has 18 residues. In DNA form, the CDR3 reads TGTGCCAGCAGCCCAATGGCTCGAGCAGGTCTCACCTCCTACGAGCAGTACTTC. Translating it yields CASSPMARAGLTSYEQYF.

This clone was counted a single time. The gene calls are TRBV5-1 and TRBJ1-4; D is ambiguous. The CDR3 consists of 13 residues. Germline V gene lookup returns CDR1 SGHRS and CDR2 YFSETQ. Trimming removed 5 bases from V and 7 bases from J, with 12 bases in between. CDR3 region: CASRANFGEKLFF. As DNA, the CDR3 is TGCGCCAGCAGAGCAAACTTCGGTGAAAAACTGTTTTTT.

The chain has TRBV6-2 or TRBV6-3 and TRBJ1-5; weak D call: TRBD1 (5 bases). The V end was cut by 2 bases, the J end by 2 bases, with 16 bases between. Per germline, CDR1 MNHEY and CDR2 SVGEGT. CDR3 length equals 17 residues. The CDR3, as DNA: TGTGCCAGCAGTTACCCTCGGGGCCAGGGAGGCAATCAGCCCCAGCATTTT. Protein product: CASSYPRGQGGNQPQHF.

This chain uses TRBV7-8 with TRBJ2-2; TRBD1 is a possible D gene (6 bases). Germline V gives CDR1 SGHVS, CDR2 FQNEAQ. Deletions cut 0 bases from V and 5 bases from J, with 13 bases between. This CDR3 spans 16 amino acids. CDR3 bases: TGTGCCAGCAGCTTAGCAGGCGAGGGGGTGACCGGGGAGCTGTTTTTT. Encoded protein: CASSLAGEGVTGELFF.

The chain employs TRBV4-1 and TRBJ2-1, with D perhaps TRBD2 (5 bases). The V end was cut by 3 bases, the J end by 3 bases, with 15 bases between. This CDR3 is built from 16 residues. Germline V gene sequence: CDR1 MGHRA, CDR2 YSYEKL. The DNA of the CDR3 is TGCGCCAGCAGCCACGGGGTAGCCCAGTTCTACAATGAGCAGTTCTTC. Translating it yields CASSHGVAQFYNEQFF.

J is TRBJ1-2 and V is TRBV7-2; D gene ambiguous. The CDR3 has 15 amino acids. CDR1 SGHTA and CDR2 FQGNSA come from the germline V gene. Trimming pared 2 bases from V and 5 bases from J, leaving 15 bases between. The CDR3 DNA reads TGTGCCAGCAGCTTAACCGAACGGGCCCCTTATGGCTACACCTTC. It translates to CASSLTERAPYGYTF.

The chain is built from TRBV30 and TRBJ1-5; a possible D gene is TRBD1 (6 bases). V lost 2 bases and J lost 5, with 10 bases in between. There are 13 residues in the CDR3. Germline CDR1 and CDR2: GTSNPN and SVGIG (reference sequence). The CDR3 DNA reads as TGTGCCTGGAGTAAGAGGGGGTATCAGCCCCAGCATTTT. Translated: CAWSKRGYQPQHF.

The chain employs TRBV5-1 and TRBJ2-1; D unclear. The CDR3 extends over 13 amino acids. The V end lost 0 bases, the J end lost 6 bases, and 7 bases lay between the germline ends. Germline V gene lookup returns CDR1 SGHRS and CDR2 YFSETQ. CDR3 sequence: CASSLGEANEQFF. The CDR3 nucleotides read TGCGCCAGCAGCTTGGGAGAGGCCAATGAGCAGTTCTTC.

This clone was counted a single time. The gene calls are TRBV6-5 and TRBJ2-7, with D possibly TRBD2 on 5 matching bases. This CDR3 spans 14 amino acids. V lost 2 bases, J lost 4 bases, and 12 bases lay in between. Germline CDR1 reads MNHEY; CDR2 reads SVGAGI. CDR3 residues: CASSYGGRLYEQYF. The CDR3 DNA reads TGTGCCAGCAGTTACGGCGGCAGACTATACGAGCAGTACTTC.

The rearrangement joins TRBV4-2 to TRBJ1-1; no definite D call. Looked up from germline, CDR1 is LGHNA and CDR2 is YNFKEQ. The length of the CDR3 is 15 residues. The ends were cut back, 0 bases at V and 3 bases at J, with 11 bases in the middle. The CDR3 is CASSQDARQHTEAFF. CDR3 nucleotides: TGTGCCAGCAGCCAAGACGCTCGGCAGCACACTGAAGCTTTCTTT.

This clone appeared a single time. The chain couples TRBV12-3 or TRBV12-4 to TRBJ2-3; unclear D gene. V was cut by 5 bases and J by 2 bases, with 2 bases left in between. CDR3 length: 11 residues. The CDR3 nucleotides are TGTGCCAGCAGTCTCACAGATACGCAGTATTTT. Residues: CASSLTDTQYF.

This chain connects TRBV6-5 to TRBJ1-6; 7 nucleotides agree with TRBD1. CDR3 length: 15 residues. With 4 bases clipped from V and 0 bases from J, the junction kept 0 bases outside the gene matches. CDR1 MNHEY and CDR2 SVGAGI come from the germline V gene. This CDR3 is CASSWDSSYNSPLHF. Here the CDR3 DNA reads TGTGCCAGCAGTTGGGACAGCTCCTATAATTCACCCCTCCACTTT.

The rearrangement uses TRBV6-5 and TRBJ1-6, with D possibly being TRBD1 (5 bases). The germline V gene has CDR1 MNHEY and CDR2 SVGAGI. The CDR3 consists of 15 residues. The germline V and J ends were trimmed by 6 bases and 8 bases, with 17 bases remaining between them. The CDR3 coding sequence is TGTGCCAGCAGCCTCGTGGGGGGAGGGGATTCACCCCTCCACTTT. Its translation: CASSLVGGGDSPLHF.

V and J are TRBV27 and TRBJ1-2; D is perhaps TRBD1 (6 bases). The CDR3 consists of 14 residues. Germline V gene data show CDR1 as MNHEY and CDR2 as SMNVEV (reference sequence). Trimming removed 0 bases from V and 4 bases from J, with 9 bases in between. For the CDR3, the DNA is TGTGCCAGCAGTTTATCGGGGGGCGGCTATGGCTACACCTTC. Translation gives CASSLSGGGYGYTF.

This chain connects TRBV5-4 to TRBJ1-1, with a tentative D call TRBD1 (5 bases). This CDR3 region has 15 residues. V dropped 4 bases and J dropped 5 bases, with 18 bases sitting between them. Germline CDR1 SGHNT, CDR2 YYREEE (reference sequence). CDR3 in amino acids: CASSLAPGRGTEAFF. The CDR3, as DNA: TGTGCCAGCAGCCTGGCGCCAGGGCGGGGAACTGAAGCTTTCTTT.

The V call is TRBV27, the J call TRBJ2-7; 11 nucleotides agree with TRBD2. The ends lost 5 bases at V and 3 bases at J; junction bases unmatched: 6. The CDR3 runs 15 residues. Germline CDR1 MNHEY, CDR2 SMNVEV (reference sequence). The CDR3 coding sequence is TGTGCCAGCAGTCTAACTAGCGGGGGTAACTACGAGCAGTACTTC. It yields the protein CASSLTSGGNYEQYF.

CDR3 sequence reads: CASSFRQGVETQYF. As DNA, the CDR3 is TGCGCCAGCAGCTTCCGACAGGGTGTAGAGACCCAGTACTTC. This sequence joins TRBV5-1 and TRBJ2-5, with TRBD1 matching over 7 bases. Trimming removed 2 bases from V and 4 bases from J; junction bases left unmatched: 5. The CDR3 has 14 amino acids. Germline assignment: CDR1 SGHRS and CDR2 YFSETQ.

This clone was picked up one time. V and J are TRBV7-9 and TRBJ1-2; possible D gene TRBD1, 5 bases. The length of the CDR3 is 14 residues. From germline, CDR1 is SEHNR and CDR2 FQNEAQ (reference sequence). The V gene lost 8 bases and the J gene lost 3 bases, with 16 bases spanning the gap. Here the CDR3 DNA reads TGTGCCAGCGAGGGTGGGGGAGGTGACTATGGCTACACCTTC. Amino acids: CASEGGGGDYGYTF.

The chain has TRBV7-9 and TRBJ2-7, with 7 bases that match TRBD1. Germline-derived CDR1 and CDR2 are SEHNR and FQNEAQ (reference sequence). The CDR3 is 14 residues long. V lost 4 bases and J lost 2; bases outside the gene matches: 5. The CDR3 nucleotides read TGTGCCAGCAGCTACGCCGGGACAGCCTACGAGCAGTACTTC. Translated, it gives CASSYAGTAYEQYF.